One and the same sample provided the 2 T cell receptor beta chains below, sequenced in a study of T cells in Graves' hyperthyroidism and ophthalmopathy. Researchers amplified the TCR beta CDR3 regions from RNA transcripts. First-round RT-PCR targeting the TCR CDR3 was performed with the HTBI primer set. Using its own MiXCR run on the multiplex PCR reads, TCRdb lists one record per CDR3 protein. Of about half a million distinct CDR3 sequences in the sample, 15% to 20% were seen once. Specimen: blood. All receptors derive from a man aged 35 to 55 with Graves' ophthalmopathy.

This clonotype has only a few counts. The rearrangement links TRBV9 to TRBJ2-3; 9 bases line up with TRBD2. Per the germline V gene, CDR1 is SGDLS and CDR2 is YYNGEE. The J segment lost 6 bases and the V segment lost 1 base, leaving 12 bases of the junction unmatched. This CDR3 spans 17 amino acids. CDR3 bases: TGTGCCAGCAGCGTACGTACCGGGACTAGCCTGGTTGATACGCAGTATTTT. Protein product: CASSVRTGTSLVDTQYF.

This chain uses TRBV3-1 with TRBJ2-1, with 7 bases identical to TRBD1. The CDR3 loop spans 13 amino acids. The V gene end was trimmed by 2 bases and the J gene end by 6 bases; junction bases not matched to a gene: 1. Per the germline V gene, CDR1 is LGHDT and CDR2 is YNNKEL (reference sequence). The CDR3 spells CASSQHRGNEQFF. As DNA, the CDR3 is TGTGCCAGCAGCCAACACAGGGGCAATGAGCAGTTCTTC.